The 13 T cell receptor beta chains in this list originate from one sample, sequenced in a study of spatial heterogeneity in lung cancer. One entry per CDR3 protein results from TCRdb running MiXCR on the 5' RACE reads. The sample yields roughly 3,000 distinct CDR3 sequences, 27% seen once. Their cognate antigens are unknown. Study results and caveats: Tracking of tumor mutation counts was seen in expanded intratumoral alpha and beta TCR counts.

The time point here: sample taken at primary tumor resection. Sequencing used lung tumor tissue, obtained at surgery. These receptors came from a female donor with early-stage non-small cell lung cancer.

Sample share makes this clonotype large. The chain has TRBV2 and TRBJ2-5, with D possibly being TRBD1 (5 bases). Per germline, CDR1 SNHLY and CDR2 FYNNEI. The length of the CDR3 is 13 residues. V was shortened by 6 bases and J by 3 bases, with 11 bases between the two germline ends. The CDR3 region is CASRLDMEETQYF. CDR3 coding DNA: TGTGCCAGCAGGTTGGACATGGAAGAGACCCAGTACTTC.

The chain is built from TRBV10-2 and TRBJ1-1, with TRBD1 matching over 7 bases. V dropped 6 bases and J dropped 4; count of bases not matched to a gene: 5. This CDR3 has 13 residues. Germline V gene sequence: CDR1 WSHSY, CDR2 SAAADI. CDR3 DNA sequence: TGCGCCAGCAGCTCCAGGGGGGGCACTGAAGCTTTCTTT. Protein sequence: CASSSRGGTEAFF.

The chain joins TRBV3-1 to TRBJ2-5; tentative D call: TRBD2 (6 bases). Trimming cost V 0 bases and J 1 base, with 21 bases left between them. This CDR3 spans 19 amino acids. Per the germline V gene, CDR1 is LGHDT and CDR2 is YNNKEL (reference sequence). The CDR3, as DNA: TGTGCCAGCAGCCAAGAAAACGTGAGAGGCGGGATCTTCCAAGAGACCCAGTACTTC. It specifies CASSQENVRGGIFQETQYF.

The CDR3, as DNA: TGTGCCAGCAGCCCCAACCCAGTAGGGGCGGAGACCCAGTACTTC. Translated, it gives CASSPNPVGAETQYF. The chain links TRBV6-5 to TRBJ2-5; D is possibly TRBD1 (5 bases). Trimming left V 6 bases short and J 5 bases short, with 19 bases between. The CDR3 runs to 15 residues. The germline V gene encodes CDR1 MNHEY and CDR2 SVGAGI.

This clonotype is medium-sized. DNA of the CDR3: TGTGCCACCTGGGAACGGGCCGAGCAGTTCTTC. The encoded protein is CATWERAEQFF. The rearrangement links TRBV14 to TRBJ2-1, with D uncertain. V lost 10 bases and J lost 10, with 14 bases in between. The CDR3 spans 11 residues. Germline-derived CDR1 and CDR2 are SGHDN and FVKESK.

This clonotype is classed as large. V gene TRBV20-1 combines with J gene TRBJ1-1; no definite D call. The germline CDR1 and CDR2 sequences are DFQATT and SNEGSKA (reference sequence). Trimming removed 6 bases at V and 7 bases at J, with 18 bases between. This CDR3 has 13 residues. In DNA, the CDR3 is TGCAGTGCCGAAGGAAATTTACTCGGTGAAGCTTTCTTT. Translated: CSAEGNLLGEAFF.

By its share, this clonotype is medium-sized. The V and J genes are TRBV13 and TRBJ1-2; D is unresolved. Trimming removed 3 bases from V and 3 bases from J, with 20 bases in between. CDR3 length equals 17 residues. Germline V CDR1 and CDR2: PRHDT, FYEKMQ (reference sequence). The CDR3 region has the DNA TGTGCCAGCAGCTTGCCGGACGGTGAGGGATCCGACTATGGCTACACCTTC. It encodes CASSLPDGEGSDYGYTF.

This chain uses TRBV15 with TRBJ1-5, with unresolved D. Per the germline V gene, CDR1 is LNHNV and CDR2 is YYDKDF (reference sequence). Deletions cut 0 bases from V and 12 bases from J, with 12 bases between. This CDR3 contains 13 residues. CDR3 residues: CATSRDRSWVQHF. The CDR3 DNA sequence: TGTGCCACCAGCAGAGATCGGTCCTGGGTCCAGCATTTT.

By frequency in the sample, this clonotype is medium-sized. The rearrangement uses TRBV5-1 and TRBJ2-1; possibly TRBD2 for D (6 bases). V lost 2 bases and J lost 7, with 16 bases in between. The CDR3 extends over 15 amino acids. Germline-derived CDR1 and CDR2 are SGHRS and YFSETQ. As DNA, the CDR3 is TGCGCCAGCAGCTTAGGAGGGAGCGGATTGAATGAGCAGTTCTTC. Translated: CASSLGGSGLNEQFF.

The V call is TRBV6-2 or TRBV6-3, the J call TRBJ2-3, with D tentatively TRBD1 (6 bases). V gave up 4 bases and J gave up 5 bases, with 19 bases separating them. CDR1 is MNHEY and CDR2 is SVGEGT in the germline V gene. The CDR3 sequence is 16 residues long. CDR3 sequence: CASSSRSGERRDTQYF. In nucleotides, the CDR3 is TGTGCCAGCAGTTCACGGTCAGGGGAGAGGAGAGATACGCAGTATTTT.

By proportion, this clonotype is medium-sized. The V and J genes are TRBV12-3 or TRBV12-4 and TRBJ2-1; possible D gene TRBD1, 5 bases. Deletions cut 4 bases from V and 8 bases from J, with 18 bases between. The CDR3 covers 15 residues. CDR3 in DNA: TGTGCCAGCAGTTCCCAGGGTACAGGCGGCGATGAGCAGTTCTTC. Translation: CASSSQGTGGDEQFF.

This clonotype occurred a few times. This chain joins TRBV11-2 and TRBJ2-1, with D hard to call. The CDR3 extends over 14 amino acids. From germline, CDR1 is SGHAT and CDR2 FQNNGV. V shed 5 bases and J shed 9 bases, with 17 bases lying between them. Here the CDR3 DNA reads TGTGCCAGCAGCGACCCCCGGAGAGGAAGTGAGCAGTTCTTC. As protein: CASSDPRRGSEQFF.

The genes are TRBV18 and TRBJ2-4; 8 bases align to TRBD1. CDR3 length: 16 residues. V gave up 6 bases and J gave up 1 base; unmatched junction bases: 8. CDR1 is KGHSH, CDR2 LQKENI, per germline. The CDR3 DNA reads TGTGCCAGCTCCGGACAGGGACTTTTGGCCAAAAACATTCAGTACTTC. This gives the protein CASSGQGLLAKNIQYF. The whole variable domain, remainder taken from reference TRBV18 and TRBJ2-4, is NAGVMQNPRHLVRRRGQEARLRCSPMKGHSHVYWYRQLPEEGLKFMVYLQKENIIDESGMPKERFSAEFPKEGPSILRIQQVVRGDSAAYFCASSGQGLLAKNIQYFGAGTRLSVL.